The rows below give T cell receptor beta chains drawn from one sample of a study of blood T cell repertoires in COVID-19. Only in-frame clones appear in the TCRdb table, and some are missing; sequencing was by immunoSEQ multiplex PCR. The sample lists some 150,000 clones, 84% occurring once. The sequencing input was peripheral blood. The source is a human donor in a cohort sampled during active COVID-19. Each CDR3 is given with its conserved first and last residue. The D gene is left open where the match is weak. Where a row states a size, it is once, few, many or the class of an expanded clone; other rows omit it.

TRBV6-5	TRBJ2-2	NA	14	NA	TGTGCCAGCAGTAAACGGACAGTGGCCGGGGAGCTGTTTTTT	CASSKRTVAGELFF
TRBV12-3/TRBV12-4	TRBJ2-7	TRBD1	12	NA	TGTGCCAGCAGGACAGGGCTGGACGAGCAGTACTTC	CASRTGLDEQYF
TRBV3-1/TRBV3-2	TRBJ2-7	TRBD1	15	NA	TGTGCCAGCAGCCACGGGACAGGACTTTCCTACGAGCAGTACTTC	CASSHGTGLSYEQYF
TRBV5-1	TRBJ2-7	TRBD1	15	NA	TGCGCCAGCAGCCCGCACCTCGGGACAGGCGCCGAGCAGTACTTC	CASSPHLGTGAEQYF
TRBV5-1	TRBJ2-5	TRBD2	14	NA	TGCGCCAGCAAGACTAGCGGGGGGCAAGAGACCCAGTACTTC	CASKTSGGQETQYF
TRBV6-5	TRBJ1-2	NA	13	NA	TGTGCCAGCAGTACGACAGCCCTTTCAGGCTACACCTTC	CASSTTALSGYTF
TRBV27	TRBJ2-6	NA	16	NA	TGTGCCAGCAGTTTACGTACAGGGTCTGGGGCCAACGTCCTGACTTTC	CASSLRTGSGANVLTF
TRBV3-1/TRBV3-2	TRBJ1-4	TRBD1	16	NA	TGTGCCAGCAGCCAAGCGGGGACAGGGGGCTATGAAAAACTGTTTTTT	CASSQAGTGGYEKLFF
TRBV6-2/TRBV6-3	TRBJ1-4	NA	18	NA	TGTGCCAGCAGTTACCCCGAATTGATCTGGCGGGACTATGAAAAACTGTTTTTT	CASSYPELIWRDYEKLFF
TRBV7-7	TRBJ2-5	TRBD1	15	NA	TGTGCTAGCAGCTTAGGGACAGTATTCCAAGAGACCCAGTACTTC	CASSLGTVFQETQYF
TRBV28	TRBJ2-6	TRBD1	17	NA	TGTGCCAGCAGTTTCGGACAGGGGGCAGCTGGGGCCAACGTCCTGACTTTC	CASSFGQGAAGANVLTF
TRBV19	TRBJ1-2	NA	13	once	TGTGCCAGTAGTATTTCAGGGAGGGGGTTTGGCACCTTC	CASSISGRGFGTF
TRBV4-3	TRBJ1-1	NA	14	NA	TGCGCCAGCAGCCAAGATTTGGGGGGGTCGGGAGCTTTCTTT	CASSQDLGGSGAFF
TRBV28	TRBJ1-5	TRBD1	15	NA	TGTGCCAGCAGTCCCCGAGACAGGGTATCTCAGCCCCAGCATTTT	CASSPRDRVSQPQHF
TRBV2	TRBJ2-1	TRBD2	15	once	TGTGCCAGCAGTCGCGGGGGGGCCGGGGACGGTGAGCAGTTCTTC	CASSRGGAGDGEQFF
TRBV10-3	TRBJ1-5	NA	14	NA	TGTGCCATCAGCACTTCCCTTAGCAATCAGCCCCAGCATTTT	CAISTSLSNQPQHF
TRBV15	TRBJ1-5	NA	15	NA	TGTGCCACCAGCAGAGAAGGGGCCACACATCAGCCCCAGCATTTT	CATSREGATHQPQHF
TRBV18	TRBJ2-3	NA	13	NA	TGTGCCAGCTCACCAACAGGAGGGGATACGCAGTATTTT	CASSPTGGDTQYF
TRBV4-1	TRBJ1-2	NA	14	NA	TGCGCCAGCAGCCAAGAAGGCGGCGTCAGCTCCTACACCTTC	CASSQEGGVSSYTF
TRBV4-2	TRBJ1-5	NA	17	once	TGTGCCAGCAGCCAAGATTGGGGGGAGTATAGCAATCAGCCCCAGCATTTT	CASSQDWGEYSNQPQHF
TRBV6-1	TRBJ2-5	NA	16	NA	TGTGCCAGCAGTGAAGAGAGGGCGGGACTCAGGGAGACCCAGTACTTC	CASSEERAGLRETQYF
TRBV5-1	TRBJ1-2	NA	14	few	TGCGCCAGCAGCTTGGAAGCAGGGCTATTAGGCTACACCTTC	CASSLEAGLLGYTF
TRBV7-9	TRBJ1-2	NA	13	NA	TGTGCCAGCAGTTCGAACAACGCTTATGGCTACACCTTC	CASSSNNAYGYTF
TRBV7-8	TRBJ2-7	TRBD2	14	few	TGTGCCAGCAGCTTAGAAGCGGGACCCTACGAGCAGTACTTC	CASSLEAGPYEQYF
TRBV6-1	TRBJ2-5	TRBD2	15	many	TGTGCCAGCAGTGACCTAGCGGGGGTCCAAGAGACCCAGTACTTC	CASSDLAGVQETQYF
TRBV12-3/TRBV12-4	TRBJ2-7	NA	12	NA	TGTGCCAGCAGCTCAGTCGCCCACGAGCAGTACTTC	CASSSVAHEQYF
TRBV28	TRBJ1-2	NA	15	NA	TGTGCCAGCAGTCAACCGGGACACGAACTCTATGGCTACACCTTC	CASSQPGHELYGYTF
TRBV6-5	TRBJ1-4	TRBD1	15	NA	TGTGCCAGCACCTCTGGGACAGCTACTAATGAAAAACTGTTTTTT	CASTSGTATNEKLFF
TRBV27	TRBJ2-1	TRBD2	15	NA	TGTGCCAGCTTGTCGCGGGGGTTCTCCTACAATGAGCAGTTCTTC	CASLSRGFSYNEQFF
TRBV19	TRBJ1-6	NA	15	NA	TGTGCCACCCGGACTTTAGGCACCGATAATTCACCCCTCCACTTT	CATRTLGTDNSPLHF
TRBV9	TRBJ2-5	TRBD2	15	NA	TGTGCCAGCACATCAGCGGGGGGCCTCCAAGAGACCCAGTACTTC	CASTSAGGLQETQYF
TRBV7-2	TRBJ2-3	NA	14	NA	TGTGCCAGCAGCTTTGGACTCTACACAGATACGCAGTATTTT	CASSFGLYTDTQYF
TRBV5-1	TRBJ2-3	TRBD2	16	once	TGCGCCAGCAGCTTGGGCCAGCGGGGGCGCACAGATACGCAGTATTTT	CASSLGQRGRTDTQYF
TRBV5-4	TRBJ2-7	NA	14	NA	TGTGCCAGCAGCTTGCAGGGGTTTGATGGCGAGCAGTACTTC	CASSLQGFDGEQYF
TRBV5-4	TRBJ2-2	TRBD1	16	once	TGTGCCAGCAGCAAGCCCGGGACAGGGAACACCGGGGAGCTGTTTTTT	CASSKPGTGNTGELFF
TRBV6-2/TRBV6-3	TRBJ1-6	TRBD1	16	NA	TGTGCCAGCAGTAGACCTCACAGGGGAGATAATTCACCCCTCCACTTT	CASSRPHRGDNSPLHF
TRBV6-2/TRBV6-3	TRBJ2-7	NA	12	NA	TGTGCCAGCAGCGACTCGGGGTACGAGCAGTACTTC	CASSDSGYEQYF
TRBV27	TRBJ2-5	NA	14	NA	TGTGCCAGCAGTTTGGAGGGAAGGGCAGAGACCCAGTACTTC	CASSLEGRAETQYF
TRBV30	TRBJ1-6	NA	14	few	TGTGCCTGGAGGGCCGTTACCCTGAATTCACCCCTCCACTTT	CAWRAVTLNSPLHF
TRBV7-6	TRBJ2-7	NA	13	NA	TGTGCCAGCAGCCCCCCTGCGGGGCTCGAGCAGTACTTC	CASSPPAGLEQYF
TRBV15	TRBJ2-5	NA	15	NA	TGTGCCACCAGCAGAGAGGTCAGGGCGCCGGAGACCCAGTACTTC	CATSREVRAPETQYF
TRBV19	TRBJ1-2	TRBD1	15	NA	TGTGCCAGTAGTGCCGGGACAGGGGATATTCATGGCTACACCTTC	CASSAGTGDIHGYTF
TRBV27	TRBJ1-1	NA	13	few	TGTGCCAGCAGGGGACACATGAACACTGAAGCTTTCTTT	CASRGHMNTEAFF
TRBV5-8	TRBJ2-1	NA	16	NA	TGTGCCAGCAGCTTGGCCGTGACTCTCTCCTACAATGAGCAGTTCTTC	CASSLAVTLSYNEQFF
TRBV6-5	TRBJ2-7	TRBD1	11	NA	TGTGCCACCCAGGGGGCCTACGAGCAGTACTTC	CATQGAYEQYF
TRBV5-8	TRBJ2-6	TRBD1	15	NA	TGTGCCAGCAGCCGACAGGGCTCTGGGGCCAACGTCCTGACTTTC	CASSRQGSGANVLTF
TRBV4-1	TRBJ1-1	NA	14	NA	TGCGCCAGCAGCTCGACAGGTCTGAACACTGAAGCTTTCTTT	CASSSTGLNTEAFF
TRBV29-1	TRBJ2-1	TRBD2	14	NA	TGCAGCGCCGGGGCGGGCGGGGGGTACAATGAGCAGTTCTTC	CSAGAGGGYNEQFF
TRBV6-4	TRBJ2-6	NA	16	once	TGTGCCAGCAGTGACTCAGGGGGTTCTGGGGCCAACGTCCTGACTTTC	CASSDSGGSGANVLTF
TRBV6-5	TRBJ1-4	NA	12	once	TGCCTTTCGGGGACACCCGATGAAAAACTGTTTTTT	CLSGTPDEKLFF